This TCR beta chain was found in a study of blood T cells in healthy people across ages. Points from the study as a whole: TCR beta diversity, measured per million T cells, fell in a roughly linear way with age.

Sample-barcoded 5' priming and a J-beta primer mix drove a second PCR of about 6 to 12 cycles. Each CDR3 protein gets one entry after TCRdb re-called the 5' RACE reads with MiXCR. The table has about 570,000 distinct CDR3 sequences, about 25% seen once; the top ten hold approximately 3.3%. A remark on this clonotype: Its antigen is not identified.

Trimming left V 8 bases short and J 0 bases short, with 10 bases between. The CDR3 covers 14 residues. The germline gives CDR1 SNHLY, CDR2 FYNNEI. The same sample was also used in a study of T cells of mothers and their children.

This rearrangement joins TRBV2 to TRBJ2-2; D gene unclear. The receptor's source is a boy younger than 10 in good health. Input material: blood. This CDR3 is CASGWLSNTGELFF. The CDR3 region has the DNA TGTGCCAGCGGCTGGTTATCGAACACCGGGGAGCTGTTTTTT.